The 11 T cell receptor beta chains reported below all come from one sample, sequenced in a study of cytomegalovirus exposure and HLA in healthy donors. The PCR made use of 60 Vbeta and 13 Jbeta primers. The protocol was immunoSEQ multiplex PCR, while the TCRdb copy is restricted to in-frame clones and leaves out a portion. The sample lists about 110,000 clones; less than 85% were seen once. The sequencing input was PBMCs. The receptors were gathered from a woman in her forties in good health and CMV-seropositive.

In DNA, the CDR3 is TGTGCCAGCAGCTTAATCCGATTAACCGACGGGGGTGGCTACACCTTC. Its protein product is CASSLIRLTDGGGYTF. This chain links TRBV7-2 with TRBJ1-2; TRBD1 might be the D (5 bases). Trimming left V 2 bases short and J 7 bases short, with 20 bases between. The germline CDR1 and CDR2 sequences are SGHTA and FQGNSA. CDR3 length: 16 amino acids.

The rearrangement links TRBV5-1 to TRBJ1-6; D is perhaps TRBD1 (5 bases). Germline loops: CDR1 SGHRS, CDR2 YFSETQ. With 7 bases removed from V and 5 bases from J, the gap between germline ends came to 10 bases. The CDR3 is 13 residues long. CDR3 nucleotides: TGCGCCAGCGGGCAGGGCCATAATTCACCCCTCCACTTT. Translation: CASGQGHNSPLHF.

V usage is TRBV10-1 and J usage is TRBJ1-6; no reliable D call. The length of the CDR3 is 13 residues. Per the germline V gene, CDR1 is WNHNN and CDR2 is SYGVQD (reference sequence). Between the trimmed V and J ends, which lost 5 bases and 8 bases, there was a span of 10 bases. The CDR3 bases are TGCGCCAGCAGTCCGAGGGCTGATTCACCCCTCCACTTT. It codes for CASSPRADSPLHF.

This chain connects TRBV2 to TRBJ1-4, with a tentative D call TRBD1 (5 bases). V lost 8 bases and J 4 bases, leaving 14 bases between the germline ends. The CDR3 extends over 14 amino acids. The V gene's germline CDR1 is SNHLY and CDR2 FYNNEI. The CDR3 loop is CASGRWRGNEKLFF. The CDR3 DNA sequence: TGTGCCAGCGGACGGTGGAGGGGTAATGAAAAACTGTTTTTT.

The rearrangement joins TRBV28 to TRBJ1-6; 9 bases line up with TRBD1. Germline V gene data show CDR1 as MDHEN and CDR2 as SYDVKM. This CDR3 contains 14 residues. With V trimmed by 4 bases and J by 8 bases, 3 bases remained unmatched. The CDR3 loop reads CASSSGQGDSPLHF. The CDR3 nucleotides are TGTGCCAGCAGTTCGGGACAGGGTGATTCACCCCTCCACTTT.

This clone has just a few counts. The chain has TRBV11-2 and TRBJ2-4, with D unclear. There are 14 residues in the CDR3. V was pared by 10 bases and J by 0 bases, with 13 bases between. Germline lookup yields CDR1 SGHAT and CDR2 FQNNGV. CDR3 in DNA: TGTGCCACTCAGACTGTCGAAGCCAAAAACATTCAGTACTTC. It codes for CATQTVEAKNIQYF.

The chain carries TRBV4-3 and TRBJ2-7, with 7 bases aligning to TRBD2. From germline, CDR1 is LGHNA and CDR2 YSLEER. The CDR3 extends over 15 amino acids. Trimming removed 0 bases from V and 4 bases from J; junction bases left unmatched: 6. CDR3 nucleotide sequence: TGCGCCAGCAGCCAAGAAACCCAGCGGGGTTACGAGCAGTACTTC. The encoded protein is CASSQETQRGYEQYF.

This chain links TRBV5-1 with TRBJ2-3; 9 bases line up with TRBD1. Germline loops: CDR1 SGHRS, CDR2 YFSETQ. This CDR3 is 15 amino acids long. The V segment lost 0 bases and the J segment 4 bases; nucleotides outside the gene matches: 3. The CDR3 here is CASSLGDREADTQYF. The CDR3 DNA reads as TGCGCCAGCAGCTTGGGGGACAGGGAGGCAGATACGCAGTATTTT.

V is TRBV10-3 and J is TRBJ1-2, with 9 bases matching TRBD1. The ends lost 2 bases at V and 5 bases at J; junction bases unmatched: 9. The CDR3 covers 16 residues. Germline CDR1 ENHRY, CDR2 SYGVKD. The CDR3 DNA reads as TGTGCCATCAGTGAGACTAACAGGGGGCATCTGTATGGCTACACCTTC. Its translation is CAISETNRGHLYGYTF.

The CDR3 DNA reads as TGTGCCAGTCAGCGGGGGGGCGCCACAGATACGCAGTATTTT. This codes for CASQRGGATDTQYF. V is TRBV19 and J is TRBJ2-3; TRBD2 matches at 10 bases. Germline values: CDR1 LNHDA, CDR2 SQIVND (reference sequence). The V and J ends lost 8 bases and 2 bases, in that order; junction bases with no gene match: 4. The CDR3 runs to 14 residues.

The chain links TRBV5-6 to TRBJ2-7; 9 nucleotides match TRBD1. Germline V gives CDR1 SGHDT, CDR2 YYEEEE. The V and J ends lost 1 base and 6 bases, in that order; junction bases with no gene match: 5. CDR3 length: 14 residues. Here the CDR3 DNA reads TGTGCCAGCAGCTTGACGGGACAGGGATCCGAGCAGTACTTC. Protein sequence: CASSLTGQGSEQYF.